One sample yielded the 2 T cell receptor beta chains listed below, sequenced in a study of blood T cell repertoires in COVID-19. Assay: immunoSEQ multiplex PCR; the TCRdb copy retains only in-frame clones and omits some. The sample yields 200,000 to 250,000 clones, 85% to 90% seen once. Input material: PBMCs or T cells enriched from blood (not recorded which). The source of these receptors is a middle-aged man who had recovered from COVID-19.

The chain couples TRBV5-1 to TRBJ1-3; D remains unclear. The CDR3 has 14 residues. Germline V gene sequence: CDR1 SGHRS, CDR2 YFSETQ. The V end was cut by 1 base, the J end by 3 bases, with 8 bases between. For the CDR3, the DNA is TGCGCCAGCAGCTTGTGGCCAGGTGGAAACACCATATATTTT. It specifies CASSLWPGGNTIYF.

CDR3 sequence (DNA): TGTGCCACTGTCGAGGGGGGGTCGGATACGCAGTATTTT. It translates to CATVEGGSDTQYF. The chain employs TRBV24-1 and TRBJ2-3, with D tentatively TRBD2 (7 bases). The germline CDR1 and CDR2 sequences are KGHDR and SFDVKD. V lost 10 bases and J 6 bases, leaving 16 bases between the germline ends. The CDR3 is made up of 13 amino acids.